This TCR beta chain stems from a study of OX40 agonist ivuxolimab in advanced cancers. Libraries were prepared by immunoSEQ multiplex PCR; TCRdb keeps only in-frame clonotypes and omits some of them. The table lists roughly 40,000 clones, over 80% of them singletons, with under 30% in the top ten. This CDR3 contains 12 residues. The germline V gene has CDR1 SGHAT and CDR2 FQNNGV. Trimming cost V 6 bases and J 10 bases, with 15 bases left between them. Sequenced material: CD4+ or CD8+ T cells sorted from blood, taken in a trial of the OX40 agonist ivuxolimab. The sequence was collected from an adult with an advanced solid tumor such as melanoma, head and neck, liver or kidney cancer. The rearrangement uses TRBV11-2 and TRBJ2-5; tentative D call: TRBD1 (6 bases). CDR3 loop: CASREQGFDQYF. DNA for the CDR3: TGTGCCAGCAGAGAACAGGGCTTTGACCAGTACTTC.